The 15 T cell receptor beta chains below all came from one sample that was sequenced in a study of a mutant IDH1 vaccine in newly diagnosed glioma. Assay used: immunoSEQ multiplex PCR; TCRdb lists only in-frame clones, some missing. The sample holds about 92,000 clones, just under 80% seen once. The sample's time point: baseline, week 1 (first vaccination visit). Treatment specified: pre-vaccination baseline after standard-of-care therapy. This sample comprised PBMCs, obtained from a glioma patient treated with radiotherapy, temozolomide or both. These receptors all stem from a man aged 35-49 years with glioma.

The CDR3 region is CASMEDWARQPQHF. The CDR3 DNA is TGTGCCAGCATGGAAGACTGGGCCCGGCAGCCCCAGCATTTT. This chain uses TRBV21-1 with TRBJ1-5. TRBV21-1 is recorded as a pseudogene. The CDR3 is 14 residues long.

The chain carries TRBV5-4 and TRBJ1-2, with 7 positions matching TRBD1. CDR3 length equals 15 residues. V shed 4 bases, J shed 6 bases, and the junction held 12 bases outside the gene matches. The germline V gene encodes CDR1 SGHNT and CDR2 YYREEE (reference sequence). The CDR3 nucleotides read TGTGCCAGCAGCCGAGGGACAGACTCCAACCATGGCTACACCTTC. Its translation is CASSRGTDSNHGYTF.

The CDR3 DNA reads as TGTGCCAGCAGCTACGCCAACTACGAGCAGTACTTC. Translated, it gives CASSYANYEQYF. This sequence joins TRBV7-9 and TRBJ2-7; D not resolved. The ends were cut back, 4 bases at V and 3 bases at J, with 7 bases in the middle. The CDR3 runs to 12 residues. CDR1 is SEHNR and CDR2 is FQNEAQ in the germline V gene (reference sequence).

The V gene is TRBV10-3, the J gene TRBJ1-1; D ambiguous. Germline loops: CDR1 ENHRY, CDR2 SYGVKD. This CDR3 spans 13 amino acids. Trimming pared 7 bases from V and 4 bases from J, leaving 13 bases between. In DNA, the CDR3 is TGTGCCATCACTCCAGACACGTCCACTGAAGCTTTCTTT. Residues: CAITPDTSTEAFF.

The chain couples TRBV9 to TRBJ1-6; a possible D gene is TRBD1 (5 bases). This CDR3 is 17 amino acids long. The V gene's germline CDR1 is SGDLS and CDR2 YYNGEE. Trimming pared 4 bases from V and 14 bases from J, leaving 28 bases between. CDR3 region: CASSSEAGRAGTSSLHF. For the CDR3, the DNA is TGTGCCAGCAGCTCAGAGGCGGGGCGAGCTGGTACATCATCCCTCCACTTT.

This clone has just one count. The chain recombines TRBV7-2 with TRBJ2-2; D possibly corresponds to TRBD2 (6 bases). The germline V and J ends were trimmed by 2 bases and 2 bases, with 12 bases remaining between them. CDR1 is SGHTA and CDR2 is FQGNSA in the germline V gene. There are 16 residues in the CDR3. For the CDR3, the DNA is TGTGCCAGCAGCTTAAAGTTGGGGGGTAACACCGGGGAGCTGTTTTTT. Its protein product is CASSLKLGGNTGELFF.

The V gene is TRBV7-6, the J gene TRBJ2-5, with D perhaps TRBD2 (5 bases). Per the germline V gene, CDR1 is SGHVS and CDR2 is FNYEAQ. V gave up 1 base and J gave up 11 bases, with 11 bases separating them. This CDR3 comprises 12 residues. CDR3 in DNA: TGTGCCAGCAGCTTAGTAGGATGGGAGCAGTACTTC. It translates to CASSLVGWEQYF.

This clone was observed a single time. The chain recombines TRBV4-1 with TRBJ1-2; TRBD1 matches 7 bases. The CDR3 sequence is 15 residues long. V lost 4 bases and J lost 6; bases outside the gene matches: 11. The V gene's germline CDR1 is MGHRA and CDR2 YSYEKL. This CDR3 is CASSLPNRGHDGYTF. The CDR3 nucleotides are TGCGCCAGCAGCCTACCCAACAGGGGCCATGATGGCTACACCTTC.

The V and J genes are TRBV5-4 and TRBJ1-4; 7 positions match TRBD1. The length of the CDR3 is 14 residues. Germline values: CDR1 SGHNT, CDR2 YYREEE (reference sequence). The J segment lost 6 bases and the V segment lost 8 bases, leaving 10 bases of the junction unmatched. This CDR3 reads CASTRQGKDEKLFF. Written as DNA, the CDR3 is TGTGCCAGTACCAGACAGGGAAAAGATGAAAAACTGTTTTTT.

The gene calls are TRBV5-1 and TRBJ1-4; no clear D gene. The CDR3 is 15 amino acids. Germline V gene sequence: CDR1 SGHRS, CDR2 YFSETQ. Deletions cut 3 bases from V and 6 bases from J, with 15 bases between. The CDR3 DNA follows: TGCGCCAGCAGCTCTGGCGCATGGCAGGATGAAAAACTGTTTTTT. This codes for CASSSGAWQDEKLFF.

The chain has TRBV7-8 and TRBJ2-5, with 7 bases fitting TRBD1. CDR1 is SGHVS, CDR2 FQNEAQ, per germline. The CDR3 runs to 14 residues. Trimming cost V 5 bases and J 1 base; bases outside gene matches: 4. CDR3 loop: CASSTRQGQETQYF. Here the CDR3 DNA reads TGTGCCAGCAGCACAAGACAGGGCCAAGAGACCCAGTACTTC. Variable domain in full (rest from reference TRBV7-8 and TRBJ2-5): GAGVSQSPRYKVAKRGQDVALRCDPISGHVSLFWYQQALGQGPEFLTYFQNEAQLDKSGLPSDRFFAERPEGSVSTLKIQRTQQEDSAVYLCASSTRQGQETQYFGPGTRLLVL.

The chain joins TRBV6-4 to TRBJ2-3; D remains unclear. CDR1 MRHNA and CDR2 SNTAGT come from the germline V gene. CDR3 length: 13 residues. Deletions cut 6 bases from V and 2 bases from J, with 9 bases between. The CDR3: CASSPENTDTQYF. Here the CDR3 DNA reads TGTGCCAGCAGCCCAGAGAACACAGATACGCAGTATTTT.

The chain recombines TRBV13 with TRBJ2-5; maybe TRBD1 (6 bases). The CDR3 is made up of 16 amino acids. Germline V gene sequence: CDR1 PRHDT, CDR2 FYEKMQ (reference sequence). Trimming shortened V by 5 bases and J by 1 base, and 17 bases separated the two germline ends. The CDR3 is CASSHAPGHPQETQYF. CDR3 DNA: TGTGCCAGCAGCCACGCTCCGGGACACCCCCAAGAGACCCAGTACTTC.

The rearrangement links TRBV18 to TRBJ2-5; TRBD1 agrees at 9 bases. Per the germline V gene, CDR1 is KGHSH and CDR2 is LQKENI. V shed 3 bases and J 3 bases; nucleotides not matched to a gene: 2. This CDR3 region has 14 residues. CDR3 coding DNA: TGTGCCAGCTCACCGGGGACAGGGAAAGAGACCCAGTACTTC. Translating it yields CASSPGTGKETQYF. The full variable domain, its missing parts supplied by reference TRBV18 and TRBJ2-5, is NAGVMQNPRHLVRRRGQEARLRCSPMKGHSHVYWYRQLPEEGLKFMVYLQKENIIDESGMPKERFSAEFPKEGPSILRIQQVVRGDSAAYFCASSPGTGKETQYFGPGTRLLVL.

The chain combines TRBV2 with TRBJ1-2; unclear D gene. V lost 7 bases and J lost 2, with 17 bases in between. In germline, CDR1 is SNHLY, CDR2 FYNNEI. The CDR3 sequence is 15 residues long. CDR3 loop: CASTPERVGNYGYTF. The CDR3 region has the DNA TGTGCCAGCACTCCGGAGAGGGTCGGGAACTATGGCTACACCTTC.